Below, 21 T cell receptor beta chains from the same sample are listed, as sequenced in a study of T cell responses to AZD1222 COVID-19 vaccine. Generated by immunoSEQ multiplex PCR, the TCRdb table keeps only in-frame clones and is missing some. The repertoire holds about 90,000 clones, with over 75% as singletons. This specimen consisted of peripheral blood, obtained on day 0 of AZD1222 vaccination. The receptors come from an adult in good health.

This sequence joins TRBV12-3 or TRBV12-4 and TRBJ2-2; D gene unclear. This CDR3 region has 11 residues. Trimming left V 6 bases short and J 7 bases short, with 6 bases between. CDR3 loop: CASSQVGELFF. CDR3 in DNA: TGTGCCAGCAGCCAAGTCGGGGAGCTGTTTTTT.

This clone came up many times. This sequence joins TRBV5-1 and TRBJ1-6; D is uncertain. Trimming shortened V by 5 bases and J by 0 bases, and 6 bases separated the two germline ends. This CDR3 is 14 amino acids long. Per the germline V gene, CDR1 is SGHRS and CDR2 is YFSETQ. CDR3 sequence reads: CASSVGSYNSPLHF. CDR3 nucleotides: TGCGCCAGCAGTGTGGGCTCCTATAATTCACCCCTCCACTTT.

The rearrangement joins TRBV4-1 to TRBJ2-1, with D possibly being TRBD1 (5 bases). V lost 0 bases and J 0 bases, leaving 9 bases between the germline ends. The CDR3 length is 16 residues. Per germline, CDR1 MGHRA and CDR2 YSYEKL. The CDR3 nucleotides are TGCGCCAGCAGCCAAGACCCAGGGCGCTCCTACAATGAGCAGTTCTTC. Translated, it gives CASSQDPGRSYNEQFF.

The chain employs TRBV5-6 and TRBJ2-1; either TRBD1 or TRBD2 may supply D (5 bases each). V lost 2 bases and J 9 bases, leaving 12 bases between the germline ends. The length of the CDR3 is 13 residues. CDR1 is SGHDT and CDR2 is YYEEEE in the germline V gene. The CDR3 DNA reads as TGTGCCAGCAGCTTCATTGGGGCGGGTGAGCAGTTCTTC. Amino acids: CASSFIGAGEQFF.

The V and J genes are TRBV4-3 and TRBJ2-3, with a weak D call TRBD2 (5 bases). The CDR3 covers 14 residues. Germline V gives CDR1 LGHNA, CDR2 YSLEER. Trimming pared 1 base from V and 0 bases from J, leaving 5 bases between. CDR3 loop: CASSQAGSTDTQYF. The CDR3 DNA is TGCGCCAGCAGCCAAGCGGGGAGCACAGATACGCAGTATTTT.

The gene calls are TRBV2 and TRBJ2-7; 8 bases are a match to TRBD1. Germline CDR1 reads SNHLY; CDR2 reads FYNNEI. The ends lost 5 bases at V and 2 bases at J; junction bases unmatched: 8. This CDR3 has 15 amino acids. The chain's CDR3 is CASSWGGQGTYEQYF. For the CDR3, the DNA is TGTGCCAGCAGTTGGGGTGGACAGGGAACCTACGAGCAGTACTTC.

This CDR3 reads CATSRELVPNSPLHF. CDR3 DNA sequence: TGTGCCACCAGCAGGGAATTAGTCCCGAATTCACCCCTCCACTTT. V and J are TRBV15 and TRBJ1-6; no reliable D call. CDR3 size: 15 residues. Germline lookup yields CDR1 LNHNV and CDR2 YYDKDF (reference sequence). V shed 3 bases and J shed 7 bases, with 13 bases lying between them.

The chain couples TRBV7-9 to TRBJ2-1; D is ambiguous. The V gene lost 8 bases and the J gene lost 6 bases, with 14 bases spanning the gap. Germline CDR1 and CDR2: SEHNR and FQNEAQ (reference sequence). The CDR3 covers 13 residues. The CDR3: CASGAGVGNEQFF. For the CDR3, the DNA is TGTGCCAGCGGCGCAGGAGTAGGCAATGAGCAGTTCTTC.

Note on this clone: This sample includes further DNA sequences coding for the same CDR3. The V call is TRBV28, the J call TRBJ2-7, with a tentative D call TRBD2 (6 bases). There are 13 residues in the CDR3. The V and J ends lost 2 bases and 4 bases respectively, with 9 bases between them. Per the germline V gene, CDR1 is MDHEN and CDR2 is SYDVKM. This CDR3 reads CASSLGGTYEQYF. The CDR3 region has the DNA TGTGCCAGCAGTTTAGGAGGGACGTACGAGCAGTACTTC.

V is TRBV24-1 and J is TRBJ2-1; D is ambiguous. Germline V gene sequence: CDR1 KGHDR, CDR2 SFDVKD. V was trimmed by 0 bases and J by 9 bases, leaving 2 bases between them. CDR3 size: 11 residues. CDR3 DNA sequence: TGTGCCACCAGTGATTTGACTGAGCAGTTCTTC. This sequence encodes CATSDLTEQFF.

The chain is built from TRBV6-4 and TRBJ1-2; TRBD1 might be the D (5 bases). Germline V gene data show CDR1 as MRHNA and CDR2 as SNTAGT. V was clipped by 6 bases and J by 8 bases, with 16 bases between them. The CDR3 covers 13 residues. The CDR3 sequence: CASRGSGGEGYTF. CDR3 DNA: TGTGCCAGCAGAGGGTCCGGGGGTGAAGGCTACACCTTC.

For the CDR3, the DNA is TGTGCCAGCAGCCAAGAGAGCCCCGAGCAGTACTTC. It is translated as CASSQESPEQYF. The chain has TRBV14 and TRBJ2-7; D unclear. Deletions cut 0 bases from V and 6 bases from J, with 6 bases between. The CDR3 is 12 amino acids. The germline V gene has CDR1 SGHDN and CDR2 FVKESK.

The V gene is TRBV28, the J gene TRBJ1-1; D might be TRBD1 (6 bases). The germline V and J ends were trimmed by 7 bases and 4 bases, with 16 bases remaining between them. This CDR3 comprises 14 residues. Germline assignment: CDR1 MDHEN and CDR2 SYDVKM. CDR3: CASTVPTGTTEAFF. The DNA for the CDR3 is TGTGCCAGCACCGTACCTACAGGGACCACTGAAGCTTTCTTT.

The CDR3 reads CATSDLRRGNEQFF. CDR3 coding DNA: TGTGCCACCAGTGACCTACGACGAGGAAATGAGCAGTTCTTC. J is TRBJ2-1 and V is TRBV24-1; D unresolved. Germline CDR1 reads KGHDR; CDR2 reads SFDVKD. The CDR3 extends over 14 amino acids. V dropped 4 bases and J dropped 7 bases, with 13 bases sitting between them.

This chain uses TRBV7-9 with TRBJ2-5; 7 nucleotides match TRBD1. V was clipped by 3 bases and J by 3 bases; unmatched bases: 1. This CDR3 contains 13 residues. Germline CDR1 is SEHNR and CDR2 is FQNEAQ (reference sequence). The CDR3 loop reads CASSFQGEETQYF. The CDR3 DNA reads TGTGCCAGCAGCTTTCAGGGGGAAGAGACCCAGTACTTC.

This chain connects TRBV6-1 to TRBJ1-2; 11 nucleotides line up with TRBD1. V lost 0 bases to trimming and J lost 4 bases; unmatched junction nucleotides: 4. CDR1 MNHNS and CDR2 SASEGT come from the germline V gene. CDR3 length equals 16 residues. CDR3 sequence (DNA): TGTGCCAGCAGTGAAGCCGGGACAGGGGGTATCTATGGCTACACCTTC. As protein: CASSEAGTGGIYGYTF.

This sequence joins TRBV7-2 and TRBJ1-4; the D is unclear. Germline CDR1 and CDR2: SGHTA and FQGNSA. The V end was cut by 5 bases, the J end by 8 bases, with 12 bases between. This CDR3 has 13 residues. The CDR3 bases are TGTGCCAGCAGCGGGCGCCGCGACGAAAAACTGTTTTTT. This gives the protein CASSGRRDEKLFF.

The table lists this clone with a few counts. V is TRBV5-6 and J is TRBJ2-7, with TRBD1 identical over 11 bases. Germline CDR1 and CDR2: SGHDT and YYEEEE. The CDR3 covers 15 residues. Losses at the gene ends were 3 bases for V and 4 bases for J; bases not matched to a gene: 6. CDR3 sequence (DNA): TGTGCCAGCAGCTCCTGGACAGGGGGCGGGTACGAGCAGTACTTC. Translation: CASSSWTGGGYEQYF.

The chain carries TRBV16 and TRBJ2-1; D ambiguous. Trimming removed 0 bases from V and 12 bases from J, with 12 bases in between. In germline, CDR1 is KGHSY, CDR2 FQNENV. This CDR3 comprises 13 residues. The CDR3 loop reads CASSQSGYPGQFF. Written as DNA, the CDR3 is TGTGCCAGCAGCCAATCTGGATACCCAGGGCAGTTCTTC. Looking up the rest from reference TRBV16 and TRBJ2-1 gives the full variable domain: GEEVAQTPKHLVRGEGQKAKLYCAPIKGHSYVFWYQQVLKNEFKFLISFQNENVFDETGMPKERFSAKCLPNSPCSLEIQATKLEDSAVYFCASSQSGYPGQFFGPGTRLTVL.

The J gene is TRBJ2-5, the V gene TRBV29-1; TRBD2 matches 7 bases. The CDR3 sequence is 13 residues long. CDR1 and CDR2 (germline): SQVTM, ANQGSEA. V dropped 5 bases and J dropped 2; count of bases not matched to a gene: 5. The CDR3 DNA sequence: TGCAGCGTTCAGACTAGCCTACAAGAGACCCAGTACTTC. Its protein product is CSVQTSLQETQYF.

The V and J genes are TRBV10-3 and TRBJ2-5, with 15 nucleotides matching TRBD2. The CDR3 loop spans 21 amino acids. Per germline, CDR1 ENHRY and CDR2 SYGVKD. Trimming cost V 0 bases and J 4 bases; bases outside gene matches: 15. CDR3 nucleotides: TGTGCCATCAGTGAGTCGGGCACAGGGGGCGGACTAGCGGGAGGGAGAGAGACCCAGTACTTC. Translated: CAISESGTGGGLAGGRETQYF.